This paragraph reports one T cell receptor (beta chain). This table comes from immunoSEQ multiplex PCR, and its TCRdb copy is limited to in-frame clones, with some not included. The sample contains about 480,000 clones, around 85% of which appear only once. This sample was taken from a study of blood T cell repertoires in COVID-19. Looking at the study overall: Samples of COVID-19 (acute and convalescent) were obtained from the United States, Italy and Spain. PBMCs, B-cell-depleted T cells, or T cells were the source of the cDNA or gDNA that made up the material.

Looked up from germline, CDR1 is KGHDR and CDR2 is SFDVKD. The trim removed 0 bases at V and 4 bases at J, leaving 8 bases unmatched. The CDR3 is 18 residues long. Adults between roughly 18 and 90 years of age took part from 20 to 25 US areas. Each recovered donor of Cohort 3 presented with two negative PCRs, clearance, or symptom resolution. The sample taken for sequencing was PBMCs or T cells enriched from blood (not recorded which). This chain uses TRBV24-1 with TRBJ2-1, with 10 bases fitting TRBD2. This receptor was identified in an older woman who had recovered from COVID-19. The CDR3 nucleotides are TGTGCCACCAGTGATTTGCAAGGGGCTAGCGGGGGTTACAATGAGCAGTTCTTC. It yields the protein CATSDLQGASGGYNEQFF.